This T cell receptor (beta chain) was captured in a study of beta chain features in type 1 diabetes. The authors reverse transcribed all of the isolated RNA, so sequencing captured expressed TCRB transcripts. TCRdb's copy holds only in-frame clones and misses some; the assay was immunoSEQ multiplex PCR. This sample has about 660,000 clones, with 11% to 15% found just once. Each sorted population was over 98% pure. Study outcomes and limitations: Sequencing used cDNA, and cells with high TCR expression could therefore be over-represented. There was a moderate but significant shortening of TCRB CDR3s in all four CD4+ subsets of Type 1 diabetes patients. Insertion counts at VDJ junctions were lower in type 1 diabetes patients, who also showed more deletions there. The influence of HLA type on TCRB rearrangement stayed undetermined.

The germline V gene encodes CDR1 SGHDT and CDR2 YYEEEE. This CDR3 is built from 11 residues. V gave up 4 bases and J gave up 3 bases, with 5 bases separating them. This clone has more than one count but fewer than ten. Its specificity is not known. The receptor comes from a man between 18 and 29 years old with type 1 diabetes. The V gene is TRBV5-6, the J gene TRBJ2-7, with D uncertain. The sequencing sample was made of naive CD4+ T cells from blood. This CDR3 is CASSRRYEQYF. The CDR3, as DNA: TGTGCCAGCAGCCGTCGCTACGAGCAGTACTTC.